The present T cell receptor (beta chain) was sequenced within a study of blood T cell repertoires in COVID-19. As for the study in general: Material from acute and convalescent COVID-19 was sourced from the United States, Italy and Spain. The cDNA or gDNA used as material had been derived from T cells, B-cell-depleted T cells, or PBMCs.

Study processing details: It was from reference gene primer amplification that nucleated cell counts were estimated. Clones were read by immunoSEQ multiplex PCR, and TCRdb kept only the in-frame ones, dropping some. V and J calls and clone size are those listed in that table; D and trimming were worked out from the DNA. This sample has 75,000 to 100,000 clones, with approximately 87% found just once. CDR3 length: 14 amino acids. CDR1 and CDR2 from the germline V gene are SGHVS and FQNEAQ. Trimming took 1 base from V and 0 from J, leaving 6 bases between them. The chain links TRBV7-8 to TRBJ1-1; no definite D call. Sequencing used peripheral blood. This clonotype originated in a human donor in a cohort sampled during active COVID-19. CDR3 sequence reads: CASSLELLNTEAFF. The CDR3 DNA is TGTGCCAGCAGCTTAGAGCTTTTGAACACTGAAGCTTTCTTT.